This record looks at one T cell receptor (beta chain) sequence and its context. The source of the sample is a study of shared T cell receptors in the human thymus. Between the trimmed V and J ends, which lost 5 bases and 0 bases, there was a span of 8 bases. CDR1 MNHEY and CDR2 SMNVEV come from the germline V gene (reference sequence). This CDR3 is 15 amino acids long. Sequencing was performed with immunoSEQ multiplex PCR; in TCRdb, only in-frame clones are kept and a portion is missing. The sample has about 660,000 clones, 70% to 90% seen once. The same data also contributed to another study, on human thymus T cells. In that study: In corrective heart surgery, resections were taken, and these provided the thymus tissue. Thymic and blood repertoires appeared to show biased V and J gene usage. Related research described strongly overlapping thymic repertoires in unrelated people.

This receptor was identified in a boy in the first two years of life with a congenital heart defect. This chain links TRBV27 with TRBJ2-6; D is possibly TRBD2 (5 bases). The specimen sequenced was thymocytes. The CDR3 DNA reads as TGTGCCAGCAGTCCCGCGGGCTCTGGGGCCAACGTCCTGACTTTC. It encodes CASSPAGSGANVLTF.